The next 23 T cell receptor beta chains were all read from a single sample in a study of vaccination effects on CD4 cells after COVID-19. Libraries were prepared by immunoSEQ multiplex PCR; TCRdb keeps only in-frame clonotypes and omits some of them. The sample carries approximately 66,000 clones, around 85% recorded once. Culture lasted around eleven days before CD4+ T cell isolation. BNT162b2 vaccine or mRNA-1273 vaccine was given to participants in two doses. Antigens for these TCRs are unknown. This material consisted of CD4+ T cells from PBMCs cultured without peptide, taken after COVID-19 vaccination. Every receptor here comes from a human donor who received a COVID-19 vaccine.

The chain has TRBV27 and TRBJ2-7; 10 bases agree with TRBD1. This CDR3 is built from 15 residues. V was pared by 6 bases and J by 3 bases, with 8 bases of the junction left unmatched. The germline V gene encodes CDR1 MNHEY and CDR2 SMNVEV (reference sequence). The CDR3 DNA follows: TGTGCCAGCAGGGGGGTGGGGACAGGGGACTACGAGCAGTACGTC. It is translated as CASRGVGTGDYEQYV.

This chain uses TRBV27 with TRBJ1-1; weak D call: TRBD1 (5 bases). The V end was cut by 3 bases, the J end by 4 bases, with 12 bases between. CDR3 length: 14 amino acids. Germline CDR1 and CDR2: MNHEY and SMNVEV (reference sequence). For the CDR3, the DNA is TGTGCCAGCAGTTTTCAGGGAGGTGGCACTGAAGCTTTCTTT. Amino acid sequence: CASSFQGGGTEAFF.

This sequence joins TRBV4-2 and TRBJ2-1; no firm D call. The ends were cut back, 0 bases at V and 3 bases at J, with 15 bases in the middle. The CDR3 consists of 17 residues. Looked up from germline, CDR1 is LGHNA and CDR2 is YNFKEQ. The CDR3: CASSQEPGGQSYNEQFF. The CDR3 region has the DNA TGTGCCAGCAGCCAAGAGCCAGGCGGCCAGAGCTACAATGAGCAGTTCTTC.

This chain uses TRBV7-9 with TRBJ1-4, with 7 nucleotides matching TRBD1. Germline V lookup: CDR1 SEHNR, CDR2 FQNEAQ (reference sequence). J lost 4 bases, V lost 5 bases, and 7 bases had no gene match. The CDR3 consists of 15 residues. The DNA for the CDR3 is TGTGCCAGCAGCCTAGGACAGGTCCATAATGAAAAACTGTTTTTT. Protein product: CASSLGQVHNEKLFF.

The chain couples TRBV21-1 to TRBJ1-2. TRBV21-1 is flagged as a pseudogene. The length of the CDR3 is 11 residues. The CDR3 loop reads CASSRSYGYTF. The DNA for the CDR3 is TGTGCCAGCAGCAGAAGTTATGGCTACACCTTC.

The chain carries TRBV30 and TRBJ2-4, with 7 bases identical to TRBD2. There are 15 residues in the CDR3. Germline V gene lookup returns CDR1 GTSNPN and CDR2 SVGIG (reference sequence). V lost 3 bases and J lost 7; bases outside the gene matches: 12. This CDR3 is CAWRPGGTGWNIQYF. CDR3 nucleotides: TGTGCCTGGAGGCCCGGGGGGACTGGCTGGAACATTCAGTACTTC. Looking up the rest from reference TRBV30 and TRBJ2-4 gives the full variable domain: SQTIHQWPATLVQPVGSPLSLECTVEGTSNPNLYWYRQAAGRGLQLLFYSVGIGQISSEVPQNLSASRPQDRQFILSSKKLLLSDSGFYLCAWRPGGTGWNIQYFGAGTRLSVL.

The chain is built from TRBV6-5 and TRBJ1-1; no clear D. With 8 bases removed from V and 0 bases from J, the gap between germline ends came to 4 bases. Germline-derived CDR1 and CDR2 are MNHEY and SVGAGI. This CDR3 contains 11 residues. CDR3 coding DNA: TGTGCCAGCTCGGTGAACACTGAAGCTTTCTTT. Translation: CASSVNTEAFF.

This chain uses TRBV2 with TRBJ1-6; 7 nucleotides line up with TRBD1. J gave up 7 bases and V 6 bases, and 6 bases lay outside the gene matches. The CDR3 has 14 residues. Germline V gives CDR1 SNHLY, CDR2 FYNNEI. CDR3 in DNA: TGTGCCAGCAGAGCCGGGACAGCGAATTCACCCCTCCACTTT. Protein product: CASRAGTANSPLHF.

In this sample, this clone turned up a few times. V gene TRBV4-2 combines with J gene TRBJ2-3, with 9 nucleotides matching TRBD2. Unmatched junction bases numbered 8, after V lost 0 bases and J lost 1 base. Germline V gene data show CDR1 as LGHNA and CDR2 as YNFKEQ. This CDR3 has 18 residues. CDR3 sequence: CASSQDRLAGPGTDTQYF. As DNA, the CDR3 is TGTGCCAGCAGCCAAGATCGGCTAGCGGGGCCTGGCACAGATACGCAGTATTTT.

The chain recombines TRBV19 with TRBJ1-5; the D is unclear. Germline CDR1 is LNHDA and CDR2 is SQIVND (reference sequence). Trimming shortened V by 7 bases and J by 2 bases, and 15 bases separated the two germline ends. The CDR3 has 15 amino acids. The CDR3 loop reads CASNLGETGNQPQHF. CDR3 in DNA: TGTGCCAGTAATCTTGGGGAAACGGGCAATCAGCCCCAGCATTTT.

The chain combines TRBV7-8 with TRBJ2-3; TRBD2 matches 10 bases. This CDR3 contains 15 residues. V was clipped by 3 bases and J by 4 bases; unmatched bases: 4. CDR1 is SGHVS and CDR2 is FQNEAQ in the germline V gene. As DNA, the CDR3 is TGTGCCAGCAGCTTTATAAGCGGGGGGGCAGATACGCAGTATTTT. Protein product: CASSFISGGADTQYF.

CDR3 sequence reads: CASSLSYGGLQTQYF. The CDR3 nucleotides read TGTGCCAGCAGTTTATCATATGGGGGTTTGCAGACCCAGTACTTC. This sequence joins TRBV27 and TRBJ2-5; D tentatively fits TRBD1 or TRBD2 (5 bases each). CDR3 size: 15 residues. CDR1 is MNHEY and CDR2 is SMNVEV in the germline V gene (reference sequence). V shed 0 bases and J shed 6 bases, with 14 bases lying between them.

The chain uses TRBV27 and TRBJ2-2, with TRBD1 matching 10 bases. The CDR3 runs to 16 residues. From germline, CDR1 is MNHEY and CDR2 SMNVEV (reference sequence). V lost 5 bases and J lost 3; bases outside the gene matches: 6. CDR3 protein: CASSPIDRGHTGELFF. The CDR3 DNA follows: TGTGCCAGCAGTCCGATCGACAGGGGGCACACCGGGGAGCTGTTTTTT.

The V call is TRBV5-4, the J call TRBJ2-5; tentative D call: TRBD2 (7 bases). CDR3 length: 15 amino acids. V gave up 3 bases and J gave up 5 bases, with 17 bases separating them. Per the germline V gene, CDR1 is SGHNT and CDR2 is YYREEE (reference sequence). CDR3 residues: CASSSGGPSSETQYF. The CDR3 region has the DNA TGTGCCAGCAGCTCGGGGGGCCCTTCCTCTGAGACCCAGTACTTC.

This clone was observed a single time. This rearrangement joins TRBV11-2 to TRBJ1-6; tentatively, D is TRBD1 (5 bases). V lost 1 base and J 3 bases, leaving 7 bases between the germline ends. Germline V lookup: CDR1 SGHAT, CDR2 FQNNGV. This CDR3 comprises 15 residues. The CDR3 loop reads CASSLGGVYNSPLHF. The CDR3 DNA reads TGTGCCAGCAGCTTAGGAGGGGTCTATAATTCACCCCTCCACTTT.

V gene TRBV14 combines with J gene TRBJ1-2, with D perhaps matching TRBD1 (5 bases). The CDR3 length is 14 residues. The germline V gene has CDR1 SGHDN and CDR2 FVKESK. V dropped 0 bases and J dropped 5 bases, with 10 bases sitting between them. CDR3 nucleotide sequence: TGTGCCAGCAGCCAAGATCGGACAACTTATGGCTACACCTTC. As protein: CASSQDRTTYGYTF.

The V call is TRBV14, the J call TRBJ1-2; D not certain. From germline, CDR1 is SGHDN and CDR2 FVKESK. Trimming took off 4 bases at V and 2 bases at J, with 14 bases between the two ends. The CDR3 extends over 15 amino acids. The DNA of the CDR3 is TGTGCCAGCAGCCCCTTGGACGGCCAGAACTATGGCTACACCTTC. This translates into CASSPLDGQNYGYTF. The full variable domain, its missing parts supplied by reference TRBV14 and TRBJ1-2, is EAGVTQFPSHSVIEKGQTVTLRCDPISGHDNLYWYRRVMGKEIKFLLHFVKESKQDESGMPNNRFLAERTGGTYSTLKVQPAELEDSGVYFCASSPLDGQNYGYTFGSGTRLTVV.

The chain is built from TRBV6-2 or TRBV6-3 and TRBJ1-1; D perhaps matches TRBD1 (6 bases). CDR3 length equals 15 residues. The V end lost 0 bases, the J end lost 4 bases, and 12 bases lay between the germline ends. Germline assignment: CDR1 MNHEY and CDR2 SVGEGT. CDR3 sequence (DNA): TGTGCCAGCAGTTACTCATCAGGGGCGGGCACTGAAGCTTTCTTT. Its protein product is CASSYSSGAGTEAFF.

The chain carries TRBV29-1 and TRBJ1-4; D not certain. Germline CDR1 and CDR2: SQVTM and ANQGSEA. The CDR3 extends over 12 amino acids. The V and J ends lost 3 bases and 8 bases respectively, with 10 bases between them. CDR3 sequence (DNA): TGCAGCGTTGAGCGAGGGTCCGAAAAACTGTTTTTT. Translating it yields CSVERGSEKLFF.

This chain joins TRBV3-1 (or the pseudogene TRBV3-2) and TRBJ2-6; 9 bases align to TRBD2. The germline V gene has CDR1 LGHDT and CDR2 YNNKEL (reference sequence). The V and J ends lost 0 bases and 0 bases, in that order; junction bases with no gene match: 0. The CDR3 is 17 residues long. The CDR3 bases are TGTGCCAGCAGCCAAGATAGCGGGGGCTCTGGGGCCAACGTCCTGACTTTC. Its translation is CASSQDSGGSGANVLTF.

V is TRBV7-2 and J is TRBJ1-2; perhaps TRBD1 as D (6 bases). The germline CDR1 and CDR2 sequences are SGHTA and FQGNSA. The length of the CDR3 is 14 residues. V was trimmed by 4 bases and J by 2 bases, leaving 11 bases between them. CDR3 sequence: CASSSLTGNYGYTF. The DNA of the CDR3 is TGTGCCAGCAGCTCCTTGACAGGCAACTATGGCTACACCTTC.

The chain couples TRBV10-1 to TRBJ1-5, with no clear D. V was clipped by 6 bases and J by 7 bases, with 19 bases between them. Germline V gene data show CDR1 as WNHNN and CDR2 as SYGVQD (reference sequence). The CDR3 contains 15 residues. CDR3 sequence (DNA): TGCGCCAGCAGGTATTTGTCAGCTTTATTCCAGCCCCAGCATTTT. It yields the protein CASRYLSALFQPQHF.

The gene calls are TRBV6-2 or TRBV6-3 and TRBJ2-7; D possibly uses TRBD1 or TRBD2 (5 bases each). The germline V gene has CDR1 MNHEY and CDR2 SVGEGT. Deletions cut 0 bases from V and 9 bases from J, with 21 bases between. The CDR3 length is 16 residues. CDR3 protein: CASSYSIGTHRAGQYV. CDR3 sequence (DNA): TGTGCCAGCAGTTACTCGATAGGGACCCACCGAGCCGGGCAGTACGTC.